Each of the 21 T cell receptor beta chains below was sequenced from the same sample in a study of blood T cell repertoires in COVID-19. TCRdb's table, derived via immunoSEQ multiplex PCR, lists solely in-frame clones and lacks some. Among around 100,000 clones listed, around 88% were seen once. The sequenced material came from peripheral blood. The source is a human donor in a cohort sampled during active COVID-19.

This sequence joins TRBV18 and TRBJ1-1; weak D call: TRBD1 (5 bases). Trimming left V 2 bases short and J 1 base short, with 8 bases between. This CDR3 is built from 14 residues. CDR1 and CDR2 from the germline V gene are KGHSH and LQKENI. Written as DNA, the CDR3 is TGTGCCAGCTCACCAGGGGCAGGGAACACTGAAGCTTTCTTT. Encoded protein: CASSPGAGNTEAFF.

This clone was seen a few times. The chain has TRBV18 and TRBJ1-1; D perhaps matches TRBD1 (5 bases). The germline CDR1 and CDR2 sequences are KGHSH and LQKENI. Trimming cost V 3 bases and J 4 bases, with 15 bases left between them. The CDR3 is 15 amino acids. The CDR3 region is CASSPDQGASTEAFF. As DNA, the CDR3 is TGTGCCAGCTCACCCGATCAGGGCGCTAGCACTGAAGCTTTCTTT.

This chain links TRBV19 with TRBJ1-5; TRBD1 is a possible D gene (6 bases). The germline gives CDR1 LNHDA, CDR2 SQIVND (reference sequence). CDR3 length equals 17 residues. Trimming shortened V by 3 bases and J by 1 base, and 16 bases separated the two germline ends. CDR3 DNA sequence: TGTGCCAGTAGTATTAAAGGCAGGGGTAGAAGCAATCAGCCCCAGCATTTT. Translation: CASSIKGRGRSNQPQHF.

The V call is TRBV5-1, the J call TRBJ2-5, with 8 bases matching TRBD2. The V segment lost 2 bases and the J segment 0 bases; nucleotides outside the gene matches: 6. CDR3 length: 16 residues. Germline CDR1 SGHRS, CDR2 YFSETQ. DNA for the CDR3: TGCGCCAGCAGCTTAATGAGGACTAGCCACCAAGAGACCCAGTACTTC. Its translation is CASSLMRTSHQETQYF. Complete variable domain (other parts from reference TRBV5-1 and TRBJ2-5): KAGVTQTPRYLIKTRGQQVTLSCSPISGHRSVSWYQQTPGQGLQFLFEYFSETQRNKGNFPGRFSGRQFSNSRSEMNVSTLELGDSALYLCASSLMRTSHQETQYFGPGTRLLVL.

The table lists this clone with a count of one. The sample has other DNA sequences that encode this CDR3 too. The rearrangement uses TRBV9 and TRBJ2-1; 8 bases agree with TRBD2. V trimming: 0 bases; J trimming: 3 bases; junction bases outside the gene matches: 2. The germline CDR1 and CDR2 sequences are SGDLS and YYNGEE. This CDR3 is 15 amino acids long. The CDR3 DNA reads as TGTGCCAGCAGCGTAGATAGCGGGGTCTACAATGAGCAGTTCTTC. Protein product: CASSVDSGVYNEQFF.

This chain links TRBV19 with TRBJ1-2; TRBD1 aligns across 9 bases. Germline CDR1 LNHDA, CDR2 SQIVND (reference sequence). The V gene end was trimmed by 7 bases and the J gene end by 4 bases; junction bases not matched to a gene: 16. The CDR3 is made up of 17 amino acids. The CDR3 protein is CASTGGTGPFLGYGYTF. In nucleotides, the CDR3 is TGTGCCAGTACCGGGGGGACAGGGCCCTTTCTTGGCTATGGCTACACCTTC.

The chain carries TRBV6-5 and TRBJ1-2; D remains ambiguous. The CDR3 loop spans 11 amino acids. The V end was cut by 5 bases, the J end by 10 bases, with 11 bases between. Germline V gene sequence: CDR1 MNHEY, CDR2 SVGAGI. In DNA form, the CDR3 reads TGTGCCAGCAGTACACAGAACACCTACACCTTC. Translation: CASSTQNTYTF.

This clone was counted between two and nine times. The chain has TRBV4-1 and TRBJ1-2; a possible D gene is TRBD1 (5 bases). The CDR3 sequence is 16 residues long. Germline CDR1 and CDR2: MGHRA and YSYEKL. V was cut by 1 base and J by 7 bases, with 19 bases left in between. The CDR3, as DNA: TGCGCCAGCAGCCAAGTTCGATGGCCACTGGGGGGTGGCTACACCTTC. Encoded protein: CASSQVRWPLGGGYTF.

This chain links TRBV6-5 with TRBJ2-7, with D maybe TRBD2 (5 bases). There are 15 residues in the CDR3. The germline CDR1 and CDR2 sequences are MNHEY and SVGAGI. The ends were cut back, 6 bases at V and 1 base at J, with 16 bases in the middle. The CDR3 bases are TGTGCCAGCAGACTACCAACTCCGGGGTCCTACGAGCAGTACTTC. This gives the protein CASRLPTPGSYEQYF.

The chain links TRBV6-1 to TRBJ1-1; D is undetermined. The CDR3 runs 12 residues. The germline V gene encodes CDR1 MNHNS and CDR2 SASEGT. Between the trimmed V and J ends, which lost 5 bases and 4 bases, there was a span of 8 bases. The CDR3 DNA reads as TGTGCCAGCAGTAAAGGACTCACTGAAGCTTTCTTT. The encoded protein is CASSKGLTEAFF.

The CDR3 spells CASSKSPRSSGYTF. The CDR3 nucleotides are TGTGCCAGCAGCAAATCGCCGAGGAGTTCTGGCTACACCTTC. This chain connects TRBV5-6 to TRBJ1-2; D gene unclear. With 4 bases removed from V and 7 bases from J, the gap between germline ends came to 17 bases. CDR1 SGHDT and CDR2 YYEEEE come from the germline V gene. The CDR3 loop spans 14 amino acids.

The rearrangement joins TRBV7-9 to TRBJ1-2; D is perhaps TRBD1 (5 bases). CDR1 SEHNR and CDR2 FQNEAQ come from the germline V gene (reference sequence). This CDR3 has 16 residues. The germline V and J ends were trimmed by 5 bases and 2 bases, with 18 bases remaining between them. The CDR3 loop reads CASSPSSEGRNYGYTF. CDR3 in DNA: TGTGCCAGCAGCCCCTCCTCGGAGGGGAGGAACTATGGCTACACCTTC.

The V call is TRBV19, the J call TRBJ1-2, with D hard to call. Germline V gene sequence: CDR1 LNHDA, CDR2 SQIVND (reference sequence). The CDR3 is 12 residues long. Trimming removed 3 bases from V and 4 bases from J, with 6 bases in between. In DNA form, the CDR3 reads TGTGCCAGTAGTATGCGGGTCTATGGCTACACCTTC. Translation gives CASSMRVYGYTF.

V gene TRBV6-6 combines with J gene TRBJ2-3; D may be TRBD2 (6 bases). The V gene's germline CDR1 is MNHNY and CDR2 SVGAGI (reference sequence). CDR3 length: 15 residues. The CDR3 bases are TGTGGATTGAGGGAGGCCCATTCTAGCACAGATACGCAGTATTTT. This encodes CGLREAHSSTDTQYF.

This chain joins TRBV30 and TRBJ2-7; D may be TRBD1 (5 bases). Germline CDR1 is GTSNPN and CDR2 is SVGIG (reference sequence). V lost 0 bases to trimming and J lost 4 bases, with 10 bases between them. This CDR3 region has 13 residues. Here the CDR3 reads CAWSVRQMYEQYF. In nucleotides, the CDR3 is TGTGCCTGGAGTGTACGACAGATGTACGAGCAGTACTTC.

The gene calls are TRBV7-2 and TRBJ2-3; TRBD2 aligns across 10 bases. From germline, CDR1 is SGHTA and CDR2 FQGNSA. CDR3 length equals 16 residues. With 4 bases clipped from V and 2 bases from J, the junction kept 6 bases outside the gene matches. The DNA of the CDR3 is TGTGCCAGCAGCTGGTGGACTAGCGGAGCCACAGATACGCAGTATTTT. The encoded protein is CASSWWTSGATDTQYF.

This clone was picked up one time. V is TRBV4-2 and J is TRBJ1-4; the D is unclear. V gave up 2 bases and J gave up 2 bases, with 12 bases separating them. The CDR3 is made up of 16 amino acids. Per the germline V gene, CDR1 is LGHNA and CDR2 is YNFKEQ. CDR3 sequence: CASSQPVGGTNEKLFF. In nucleotides, the CDR3 is TGTGCCAGCAGCCAACCCGTTGGCGGGACTAATGAAAAACTGTTTTTT.

The V call is TRBV5-1, the J call TRBJ1-1; the D gene is possibly TRBD1 (6 bases). V lost 3 bases, J lost 4 bases, and 13 bases lay in between. In germline, CDR1 is SGHRS, CDR2 YFSETQ. The CDR3 runs 14 residues. The CDR3 DNA is TGCGCCAGCAGCTCGAGTACAGGGAGCACTGAAGCTTTCTTT. Translating gives CASSSSTGSTEAFF.

The chain uses TRBV3-1 (or the pseudogene TRBV3-2) and TRBJ2-2, with a tentative D call TRBD1 (5 bases). Germline V gene lookup returns CDR1 LGHDT and CDR2 YNNKEL (reference sequence). CDR3 size: 14 residues. V was cut by 7 bases and J by 6 bases, with 15 bases left in between. For the CDR3, the DNA is TGTGCCAGCATAGGGGCCATTGGAGCCGGGGAGCTGTTTTTT. Translating gives CASIGAIGAGELFF.

This chain connects TRBV11-2 to TRBJ2-1; a weak D match, TRBD2 (6 bases). V shed 5 bases and J shed 7 bases, with 18 bases lying between them. The germline V gene encodes CDR1 SGHAT and CDR2 FQNNGV. This CDR3 region has 15 residues. This CDR3 is CASSDGGGVWNEQFF. DNA of the CDR3: TGTGCCAGCAGCGATGGAGGCGGGGTGTGGAATGAGCAGTTCTTC.

This clone has just a few counts. This chain links TRBV10-1 with TRBJ2-7; D is perhaps TRBD2 (5 bases). CDR1 and CDR2 from the germline V gene are WNHNN and SYGVQD (reference sequence). The V end was cut by 6 bases, the J end by 5 bases, with 8 bases between. CDR3 length equals 11 residues. The chain's CDR3 is CASRDGDEQYF. Here the CDR3 DNA reads TGCGCCAGCAGGGACGGGGACGAGCAGTACTTC.